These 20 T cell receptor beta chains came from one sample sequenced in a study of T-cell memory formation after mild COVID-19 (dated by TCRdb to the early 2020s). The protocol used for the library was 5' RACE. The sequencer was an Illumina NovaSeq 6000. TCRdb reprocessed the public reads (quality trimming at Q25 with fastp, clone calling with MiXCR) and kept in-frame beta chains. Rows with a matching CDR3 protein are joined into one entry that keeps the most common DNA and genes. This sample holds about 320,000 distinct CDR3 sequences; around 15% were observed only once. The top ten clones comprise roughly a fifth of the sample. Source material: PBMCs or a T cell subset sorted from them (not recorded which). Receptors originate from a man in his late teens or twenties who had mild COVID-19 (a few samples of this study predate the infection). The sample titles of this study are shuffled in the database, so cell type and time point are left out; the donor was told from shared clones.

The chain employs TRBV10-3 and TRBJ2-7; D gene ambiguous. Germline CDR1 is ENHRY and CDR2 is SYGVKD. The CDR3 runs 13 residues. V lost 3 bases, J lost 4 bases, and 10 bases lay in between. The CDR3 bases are TGTGCCATCAGTGACGGATTAAAATACGAGCAGTACGTC. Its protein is CAISDGLKYEQYV.

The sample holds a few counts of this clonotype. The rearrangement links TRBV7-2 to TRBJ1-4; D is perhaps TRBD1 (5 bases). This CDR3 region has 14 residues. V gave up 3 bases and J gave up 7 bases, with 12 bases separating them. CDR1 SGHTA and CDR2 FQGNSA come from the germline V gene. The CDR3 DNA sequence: TGTGCCAGCAGCTTCCAGTGGGGGGGTGAAAAACTGTTTTTT. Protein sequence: CASSFQWGGEKLFF. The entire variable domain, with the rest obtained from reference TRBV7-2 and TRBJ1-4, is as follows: GAGVSQSPSNKVTEKGKDVELRCDPISGHTALYWYRQSLGQGLEFLIYFQGNSAPDKSGLPSDRFSAERTGGSVSTLTIQRTQQEDSAVYLCASSFQWGGEKLFFGSGTQLSVL.

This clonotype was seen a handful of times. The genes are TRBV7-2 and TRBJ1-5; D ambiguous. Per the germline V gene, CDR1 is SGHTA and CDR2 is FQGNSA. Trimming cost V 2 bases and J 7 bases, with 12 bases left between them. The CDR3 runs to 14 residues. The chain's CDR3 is CASSLYGVSQPQHF. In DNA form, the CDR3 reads TGTGCCAGCAGCTTATATGGGGTAAGCCAGCCCCAGCATTTT.

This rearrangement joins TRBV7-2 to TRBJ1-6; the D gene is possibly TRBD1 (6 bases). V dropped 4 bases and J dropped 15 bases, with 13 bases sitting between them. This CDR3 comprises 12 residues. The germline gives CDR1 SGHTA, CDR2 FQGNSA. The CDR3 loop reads CASSSPDSLLHF. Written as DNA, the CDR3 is TGTGCCAGCAGCTCCCCGGACAGTCTCCTCCACTTT.

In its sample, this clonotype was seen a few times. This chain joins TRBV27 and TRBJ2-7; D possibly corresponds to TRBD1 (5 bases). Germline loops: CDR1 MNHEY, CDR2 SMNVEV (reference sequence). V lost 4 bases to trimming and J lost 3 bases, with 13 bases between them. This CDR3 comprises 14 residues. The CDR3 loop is CASSSGHEGYEQYF. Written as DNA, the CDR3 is TGTGCCAGCAGTTCTGGACATGAAGGCTACGAGCAGTACTTC.

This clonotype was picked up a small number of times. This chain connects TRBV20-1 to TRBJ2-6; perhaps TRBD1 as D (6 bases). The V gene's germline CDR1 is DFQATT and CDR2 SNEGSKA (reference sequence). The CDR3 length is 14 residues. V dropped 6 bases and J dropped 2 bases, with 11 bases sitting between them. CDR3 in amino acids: CSASGETGANVLTF. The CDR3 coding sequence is TGCAGTGCGTCAGGGGAAACTGGGGCCAACGTCCTGACTTTC.

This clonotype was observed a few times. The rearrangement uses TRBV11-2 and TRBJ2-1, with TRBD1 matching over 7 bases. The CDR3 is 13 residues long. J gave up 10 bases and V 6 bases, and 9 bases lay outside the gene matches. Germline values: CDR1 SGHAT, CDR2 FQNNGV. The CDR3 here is CASSQTGPGEQFF. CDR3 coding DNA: TGTGCCAGCAGTCAGACAGGGCCCGGGGAGCAGTTCTTC.

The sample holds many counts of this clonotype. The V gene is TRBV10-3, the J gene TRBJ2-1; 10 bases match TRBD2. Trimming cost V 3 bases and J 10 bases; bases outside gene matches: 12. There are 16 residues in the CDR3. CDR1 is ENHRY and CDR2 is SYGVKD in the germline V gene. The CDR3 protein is CAISELERGGRREQFF. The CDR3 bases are TGTGCCATCAGTGAACTCGAGCGGGGGGGCCGACGGGAGCAGTTCTTC.

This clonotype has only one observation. CDR3 DNA: TGTGCCAGCAGCTGGACTAGCGCCGGGGAGCTGTTTTTT. Translating gives CASSWTSAGELFF. This chain links TRBV27 with TRBJ2-2; 9 bases match TRBD2. This CDR3 has 13 residues. Trimming cost V 6 bases and J 6 bases; bases outside gene matches: 2. The germline V gene encodes CDR1 MNHEY and CDR2 SMNVEV (reference sequence).

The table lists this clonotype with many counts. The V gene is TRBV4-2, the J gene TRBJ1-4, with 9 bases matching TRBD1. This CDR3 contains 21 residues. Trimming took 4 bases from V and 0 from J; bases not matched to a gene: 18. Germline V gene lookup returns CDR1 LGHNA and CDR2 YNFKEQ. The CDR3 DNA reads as TGTGCCAGCAGCCCCAGTGGGGACAGGGAAGAAGTAGAAGCAACTAATGAAAAACTGTTTTTT. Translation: CASSPSGDREEVEATNEKLFF.

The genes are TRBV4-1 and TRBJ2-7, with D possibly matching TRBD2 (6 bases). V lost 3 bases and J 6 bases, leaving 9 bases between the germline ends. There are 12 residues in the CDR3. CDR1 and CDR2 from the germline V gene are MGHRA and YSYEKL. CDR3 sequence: CASSQTRGEQYF. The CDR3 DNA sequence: TGCGCCAGCAGCCAGACTAGGGGCGAGCAGTACTTC.

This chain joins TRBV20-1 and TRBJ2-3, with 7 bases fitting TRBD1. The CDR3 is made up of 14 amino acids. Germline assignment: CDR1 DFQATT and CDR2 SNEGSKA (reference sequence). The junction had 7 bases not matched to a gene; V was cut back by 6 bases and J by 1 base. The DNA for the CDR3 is TGCAGTGCCCTGACCGGGACAGGCACAGATACGCAGTATTTT. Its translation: CSALTGTGTDTQYF.

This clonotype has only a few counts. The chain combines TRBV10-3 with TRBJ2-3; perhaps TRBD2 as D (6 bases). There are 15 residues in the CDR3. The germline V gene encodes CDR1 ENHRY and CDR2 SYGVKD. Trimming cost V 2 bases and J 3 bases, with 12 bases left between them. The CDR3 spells CAISEPGLVTDTQYF. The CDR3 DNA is TGTGCCATCAGTGAGCCGGGACTGGTTACAGATACGCAGTATTTT.

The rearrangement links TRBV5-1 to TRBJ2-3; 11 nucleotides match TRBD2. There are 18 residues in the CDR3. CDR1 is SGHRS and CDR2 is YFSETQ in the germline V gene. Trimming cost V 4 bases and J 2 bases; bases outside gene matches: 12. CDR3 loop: CASSLTRRLAGNTDTQYF. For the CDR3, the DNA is TGCGCCAGCAGCCTCACCCGACGACTAGCGGGGAACACAGATACGCAGTATTTT. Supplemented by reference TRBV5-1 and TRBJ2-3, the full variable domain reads KAGVTQTPRYLIKTRGQQVTLSCSPISGHRSVSWYQQTPGQGLQFLFEYFSETQRNKGNFPGRFSGRQFSNSRSEMNVSTLELGDSALYLCASSLTRRLAGNTDTQYFGPGTRLTVL.

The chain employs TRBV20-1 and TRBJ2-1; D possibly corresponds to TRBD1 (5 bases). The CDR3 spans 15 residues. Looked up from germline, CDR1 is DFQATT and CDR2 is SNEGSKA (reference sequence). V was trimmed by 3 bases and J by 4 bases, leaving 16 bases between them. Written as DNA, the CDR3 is TGCAGTGCTAGGGCCATTCGACAGATTTACAATGAGCAGTTCTTC. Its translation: CSARAIRQIYNEQFF.

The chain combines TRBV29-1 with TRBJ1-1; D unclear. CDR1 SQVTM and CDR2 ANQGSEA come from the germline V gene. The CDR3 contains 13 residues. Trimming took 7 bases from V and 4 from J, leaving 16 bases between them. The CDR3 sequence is CSAGRGEGTEAFF. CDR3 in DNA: TGCAGCGCTGGGCGCGGGGAGGGCACTGAAGCTTTCTTT.

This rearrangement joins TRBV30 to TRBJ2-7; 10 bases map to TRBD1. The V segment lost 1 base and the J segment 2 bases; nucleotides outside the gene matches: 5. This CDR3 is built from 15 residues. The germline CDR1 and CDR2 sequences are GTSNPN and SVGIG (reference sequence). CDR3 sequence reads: CAWSGIGTGAYEQYF. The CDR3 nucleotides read TGTGCCTGGAGTGGTATAGGGACAGGGGCCTACGAGCAGTACTTC.

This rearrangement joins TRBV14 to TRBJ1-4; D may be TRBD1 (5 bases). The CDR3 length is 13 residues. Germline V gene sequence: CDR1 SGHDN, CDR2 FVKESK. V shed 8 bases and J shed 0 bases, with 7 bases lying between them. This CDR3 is CASARATNEKLFF. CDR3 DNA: TGTGCCAGCGCCAGGGCAACTAATGAAAAACTGTTTTTT.

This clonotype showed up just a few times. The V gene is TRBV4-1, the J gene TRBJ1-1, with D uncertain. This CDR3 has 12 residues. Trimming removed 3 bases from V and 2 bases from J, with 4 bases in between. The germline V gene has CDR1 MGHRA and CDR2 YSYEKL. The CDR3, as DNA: TGCGCCAGCAGCCACCTTAACACTGAAGCTTTCTTT. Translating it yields CASSHLNTEAFF.

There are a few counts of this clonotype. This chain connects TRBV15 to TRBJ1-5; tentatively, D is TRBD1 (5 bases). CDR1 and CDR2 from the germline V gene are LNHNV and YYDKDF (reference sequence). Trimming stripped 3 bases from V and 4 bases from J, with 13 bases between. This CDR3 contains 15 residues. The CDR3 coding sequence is TGTGCCACCAGCAGGTTGGCGACAGTAAATCAGCCCCAGCATTTT. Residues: CATSRLATVNQPQHF.